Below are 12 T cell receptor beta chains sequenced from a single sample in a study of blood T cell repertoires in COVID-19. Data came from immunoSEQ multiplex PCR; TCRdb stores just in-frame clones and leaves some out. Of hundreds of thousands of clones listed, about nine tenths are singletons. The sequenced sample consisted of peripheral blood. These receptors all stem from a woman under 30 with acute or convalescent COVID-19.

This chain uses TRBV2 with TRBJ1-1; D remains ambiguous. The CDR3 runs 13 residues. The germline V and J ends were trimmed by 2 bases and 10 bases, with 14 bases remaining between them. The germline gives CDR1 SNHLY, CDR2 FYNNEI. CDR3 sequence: CASSEFSGARAFF. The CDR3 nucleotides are TGTGCCAGCAGTGAATTCAGCGGAGCGAGAGCTTTCTTT.

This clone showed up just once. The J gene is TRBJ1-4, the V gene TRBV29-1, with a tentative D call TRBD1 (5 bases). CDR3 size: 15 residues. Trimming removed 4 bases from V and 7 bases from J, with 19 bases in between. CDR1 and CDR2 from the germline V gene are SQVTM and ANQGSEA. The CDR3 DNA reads TGCAGCGTTGCTCGCAGGGAGGTAGGAAGTGAAAAACTGTTTTTT. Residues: CSVARREVGSEKLFF.

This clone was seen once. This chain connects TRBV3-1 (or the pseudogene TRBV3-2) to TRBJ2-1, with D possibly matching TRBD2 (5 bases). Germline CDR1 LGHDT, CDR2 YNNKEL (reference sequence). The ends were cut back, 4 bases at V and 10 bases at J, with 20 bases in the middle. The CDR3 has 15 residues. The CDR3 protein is CASSPGELESEEQFF. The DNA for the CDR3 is TGTGCCAGCAGCCCCGGGGAACTAGAGTCCGAGGAGCAGTTCTTC.

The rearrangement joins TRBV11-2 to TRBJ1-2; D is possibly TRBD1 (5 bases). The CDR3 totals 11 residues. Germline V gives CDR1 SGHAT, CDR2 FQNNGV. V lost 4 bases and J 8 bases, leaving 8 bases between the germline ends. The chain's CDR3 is CASSSRGGYTF. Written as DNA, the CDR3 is TGTGCCAGCAGCTCCCGGGGGGGCTACACCTTC.

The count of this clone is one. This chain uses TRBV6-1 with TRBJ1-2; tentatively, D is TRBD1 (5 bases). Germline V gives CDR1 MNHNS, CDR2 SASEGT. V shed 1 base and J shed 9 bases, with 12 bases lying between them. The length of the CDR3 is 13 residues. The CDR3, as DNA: TGTGCCAGCAGTGAAGAACAGGCGAGGAGCTACACCTTC. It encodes CASSEEQARSYTF.

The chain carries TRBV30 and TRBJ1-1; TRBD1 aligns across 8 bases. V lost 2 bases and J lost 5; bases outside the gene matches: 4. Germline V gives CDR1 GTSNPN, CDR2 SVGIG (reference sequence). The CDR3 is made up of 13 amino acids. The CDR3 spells CAWSLQGGTEAFF. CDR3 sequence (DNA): TGTGCCTGGAGTTTACAGGGGGGAACTGAAGCTTTCTTT.

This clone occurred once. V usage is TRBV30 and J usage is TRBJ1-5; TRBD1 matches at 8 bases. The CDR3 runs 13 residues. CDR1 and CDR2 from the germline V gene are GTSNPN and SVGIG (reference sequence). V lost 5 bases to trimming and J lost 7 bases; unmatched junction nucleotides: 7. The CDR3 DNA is TGTGCCTGGGGTGACAGGGGTTCGCAGCCCCAGCATTTT. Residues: CAWGDRGSQPQHF.

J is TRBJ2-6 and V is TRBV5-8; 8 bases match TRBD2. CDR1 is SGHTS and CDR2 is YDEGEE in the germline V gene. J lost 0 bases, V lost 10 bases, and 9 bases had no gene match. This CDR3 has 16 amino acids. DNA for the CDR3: TGTGCCGGACACGGGGGGGTTACCTCTGGGGCCAACGTCCTGACTTTC. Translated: CAGHGGVTSGANVLTF.

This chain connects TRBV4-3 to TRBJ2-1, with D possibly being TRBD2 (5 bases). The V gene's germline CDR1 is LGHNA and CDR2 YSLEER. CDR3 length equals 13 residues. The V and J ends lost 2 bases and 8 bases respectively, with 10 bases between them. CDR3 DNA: TGCGCCAGCAGCCAAAACGTCGGGGATGAGCAGTTCTTC. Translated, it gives CASSQNVGDEQFF.

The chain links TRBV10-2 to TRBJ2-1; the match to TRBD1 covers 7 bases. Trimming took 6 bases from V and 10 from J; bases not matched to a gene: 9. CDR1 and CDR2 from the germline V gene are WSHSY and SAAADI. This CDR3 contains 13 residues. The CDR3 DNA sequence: TGCGCCAGCAGCCTCAACAGGGGAAACGAGCAGTTCTTC. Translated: CASSLNRGNEQFF.

The CDR3 here is CASGRTGEDGYTF. The CDR3 DNA is TGTGCCAGCGGGCGGACAGGGGAGGATGGCTACACCTTC. V is TRBV6-5 and J is TRBJ1-2, with 9 positions matching TRBD1. With V trimmed by 8 bases and J by 6 bases, 7 bases remained unmatched. Germline V gene data show CDR1 as MNHEY and CDR2 as SVGAGI. The CDR3 has 13 amino acids.

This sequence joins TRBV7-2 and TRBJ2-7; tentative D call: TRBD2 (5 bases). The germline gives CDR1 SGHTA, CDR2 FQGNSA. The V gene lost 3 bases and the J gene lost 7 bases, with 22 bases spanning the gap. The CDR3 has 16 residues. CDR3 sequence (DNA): TGTGCCAGCAGCTTCTGGAGGTGGGCAGCTTCTAAAGAGCAGTACTTC. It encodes CASSFWRWAASKEQYF.